This T cell receptor (beta chain) came from a study of metastatic and nonmetastatic thyroid tumors. Study-level background: Repertoires from blood and tumor or nodule tissue of malignant and benign thyroid patients were compared. Study results and caveats: In both blood and tumor samples, TCR beta diversity was reported significantly higher for malignant than benign nodules.

Worth noting for this clone: As yet, its antigen is unknown.

V was shortened by 4 bases and J by 7 bases, with 15 bases between the two germline ends. The CDR3 spans 15 residues. Germline CDR1 SGHRS, CDR2 YFSETQ. No patient had received any treatment before thyroid surgery. Authors' data handling: Clinicopathological groups differed in CDR3, with these differences serving to build a distant-metastasis classifier for papillary thyroid cancer. TCRdb reanalyzed the PCR reads with MiXCR. The V and J calls, along with clone size, are taken from TCRdb and not from the paper's own processing. The sample includes under 100,000 clones, less than 10% of them seen just once.

The chain has TRBV5-1 and TRBJ1-6; possible D gene TRBD1, 5 bases. The sequence was obtained from a female donor with papillary thyroid cancer or a benign thyroid nodule (not recorded which). Some clones in this sample may be carry-over from other donors' samples. The sequenced sample was blood. The CDR3 sequence: CASSTVAGQNSPLHF. The DNA for the CDR3 is TGCGCCAGCAGCACGGTAGCGGGGCAGAATTCACCCCTCCACTTT.